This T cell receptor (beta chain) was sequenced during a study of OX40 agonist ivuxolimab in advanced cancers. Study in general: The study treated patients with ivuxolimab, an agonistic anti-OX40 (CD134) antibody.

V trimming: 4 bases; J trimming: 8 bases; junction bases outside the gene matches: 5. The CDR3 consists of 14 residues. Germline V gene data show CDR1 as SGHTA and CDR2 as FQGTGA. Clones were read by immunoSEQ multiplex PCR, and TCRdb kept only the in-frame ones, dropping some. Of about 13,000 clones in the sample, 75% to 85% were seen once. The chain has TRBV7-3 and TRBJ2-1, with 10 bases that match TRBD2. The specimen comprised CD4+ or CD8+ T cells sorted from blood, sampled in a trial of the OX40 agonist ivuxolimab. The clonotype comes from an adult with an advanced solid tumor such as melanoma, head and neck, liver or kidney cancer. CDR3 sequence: CASSSSGGAYEQFF. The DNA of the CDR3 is TGTGCCAGCAGCTCAAGCGGGGGGGCTTATGAGCAGTTCTTC.